This T cell receptor beta chain was identified during a study of CD8 T cells in Susac syndrome. To note about this clonotype: Its antigen is unknown.

Sequencing of TCR beta drew on CD8+ and CD4+ T cells from blood. The TEMRA cells underwent FACS enrichment, while the CD8+ and CD4+ T cells underwent negative isolation. cDNA came from roughly 0.5 to 1 ug RNA primed by random hexamers. Amplification of the TCR beta CDR3 was carried out by immunoSEQ multiplex PCR, which spanned a total of 54 Vbeta and 13 Jbeta segments. One entry per CDR3 protein results from TCRdb running MiXCR on the immunoSEQ multiplex PCR reads. This table has roughly 250,000 distinct CDR3 sequences, almost 97% appearing once. General observations from the study: The CD4+ T cell repertoires in Susac syndrome were not clonally expanded.

Sequencing input: CD4+ T cells from PBMCs. This TCR came from a human donor with Susac syndrome.

The CDR3 loop is CASSLRPGDEQYF. As DNA, the CDR3 is TGCGCCAGCAGCCTCCGACCGGGGGACGAGCAGTACTTC. V and J are TRBV5-1 and TRBJ2-7; TRBD2 is a possible D gene (6 bases). Trimming removed 4 bases from V and 5 bases from J, with 13 bases in between. In germline, CDR1 is SGHRS, CDR2 YFSETQ. The CDR3 covers 13 residues.